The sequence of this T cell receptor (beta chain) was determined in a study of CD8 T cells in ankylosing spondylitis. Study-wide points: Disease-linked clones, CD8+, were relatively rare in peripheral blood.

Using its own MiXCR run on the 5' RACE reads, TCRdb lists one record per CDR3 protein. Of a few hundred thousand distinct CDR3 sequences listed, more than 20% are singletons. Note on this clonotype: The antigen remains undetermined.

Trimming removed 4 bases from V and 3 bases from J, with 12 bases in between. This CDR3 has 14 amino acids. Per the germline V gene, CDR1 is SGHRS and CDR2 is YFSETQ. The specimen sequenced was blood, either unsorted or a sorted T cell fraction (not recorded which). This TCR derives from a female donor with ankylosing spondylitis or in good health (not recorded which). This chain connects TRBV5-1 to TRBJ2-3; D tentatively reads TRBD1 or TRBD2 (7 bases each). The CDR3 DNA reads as TGCGCCAGCAGCGCAGGGGGGGGGACAGATACGCAGTATTTT. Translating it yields CASSAGGGTDTQYF.